This TCR beta chain was recovered during a study of CD8 T cells in ankylosing spondylitis. This clonotype showed up many times. The antigen is not known. Broader study findings: Reported data indicate significant enrichment of disease-linked clones within matched ankylosing spondylitis synovial fluid. The authors found the disease-linked clones to be CD8+ and relatively rare in peripheral blood. Reports of some motif variants in reactive arthritis synovial fluid and blood predate this one.

By quantitative 5'-RACE with molecular barcodes, the TCR beta libraries were made. Each CDR3 protein gets one entry after TCRdb re-called the 5' RACE reads with MiXCR. Here the sample spans approximately 260,000 distinct CDR3 sequences, over 8.5% being singletons. CDR1 is MGHRA and CDR2 is YSYEKL in the germline V gene. The CDR3 is 14 residues long. Trimming removed 1 base at V and 5 bases at J, with 11 bases between. The sequence derives from a male donor with ankylosing spondylitis or in good health (not recorded which). Sequencing was done on a sample of blood, either unsorted or a sorted T cell fraction (not recorded which). The chain carries TRBV4-1 and TRBJ2-5; D ambiguous. CDR3 nucleotides: TGCGCCAGCAGCCAAGTAGAAGCTGTTGAGACCCAGTACTTC. It is translated as CASSQVEAVETQYF.